These 28 T cell receptor beta chains share one sample of origin, sequenced in a study of blood T cell repertoires in COVID-19. Clones were sequenced by immunoSEQ multiplex PCR, and TCRdb holds only the in-frame ones, with some missing. The table lists roughly 270,000 clones, roughly 87% of them singletons. Sequenced input: peripheral blood. The source of these receptors is a man younger than 35 with active or convalescent COVID-19.

V is TRBV11-3 and J is TRBJ2-1; no firm D call. Germline V lookup: CDR1 SGHNT, CDR2 YENEEA. The length of the CDR3 is 13 residues. V shed 2 bases and J shed 8 bases, with 10 bases lying between them. CDR3 loop: CASSLMNGDEQFF. The CDR3 DNA reads as TGTGCCAGCAGCTTAATGAATGGAGATGAGCAGTTCTTC.

This chain links TRBV5-1 with TRBJ2-3, with 7 bases aligning to TRBD1. With 0 bases clipped from V and 5 bases from J, the junction kept 9 bases outside the gene matches. This CDR3 contains 16 residues. CDR1 and CDR2 from the germline V gene are SGHRS and YFSETQ. This CDR3 reads CASSLDPGQRGDTQYF. In DNA, the CDR3 is TGCGCCAGCAGCTTGGACCCGGGACAGCGAGGAGATACGCAGTATTTT.

A single count supports this clone. V gene TRBV3-1 (or the pseudogene TRBV3-2) combines with J gene TRBJ2-2, with 8 nucleotides matching TRBD2. Germline loops: CDR1 LGHDT, CDR2 YNNKEL (reference sequence). J lost 6 bases, V lost 4 bases, and 4 bases had no gene match. The length of the CDR3 is 14 residues. CDR3 amino acids: CASSLLGGAGELFF. As DNA, the CDR3 is TGTGCCAGCAGCCTCCTCGGGGGGGCCGGGGAGCTGTTTTTT.

Only a few counts were recorded for this clone. The CDR3 reads CASSIAAGWTNTGELFF. Written as DNA, the CDR3 is TGTGCCAGTAGTATAGCCGCCGGGTGGACGAACACCGGGGAGCTGTTTTTT. The chain carries TRBV19 and TRBJ2-2; D is uncertain. CDR1 is LNHDA, CDR2 SQIVND, per germline (reference sequence). The CDR3 sequence is 17 residues long. The V end was cut by 1 base, the J end by 0 bases, with 12 bases between.

This clone was observed many times. CDR3 in DNA: TGCGCCAGCAGCTTGCTCGTCGGGGGGACTGTGAACACTGAAGCTTTCTTT. Protein product: CASSLLVGGTVNTEAFF. The chain carries TRBV5-1 and TRBJ1-1; D may be TRBD1 (5 bases). The CDR3 has 17 amino acids. Germline V gene lookup returns CDR1 SGHRS and CDR2 YFSETQ. Trimming left V 1 base short and J 0 bases short, with 16 bases between.

V gene TRBV24-1 combines with J gene TRBJ2-3; weak D call: TRBD2 (5 bases). V lost 9 bases, J lost 6 bases, and 15 bases lay in between. This CDR3 region has 13 residues. CDR1 is KGHDR and CDR2 is SFDVKD in the germline V gene. CDR3 sequence: CATGGGVRDTQYF. DNA of the CDR3: TGTGCCACCGGAGGCGGTGTAAGGGATACGCAGTATTTT.

The V call is TRBV4-2, the J call TRBJ1-5, with D perhaps matching TRBD1 (5 bases). The CDR3 spans 18 residues. CDR1 LGHNA and CDR2 YNFKEQ come from the germline V gene. The V end lost 0 bases, the J end lost 5 bases, and 20 bases lay between the germline ends. CDR3: CASSQEPLVSGSDQPQHF. CDR3 sequence (DNA): TGTGCCAGCAGCCAAGAGCCCCTTGTTTCAGGGTCCGATCAGCCCCAGCATTTT.

This chain links TRBV12-3 or TRBV12-4 with TRBJ1-1, with no clear D. Deletions cut 2 bases from V and 11 bases from J, with 12 bases between. This CDR3 region has 12 residues. Written as DNA, the CDR3 is TGTGCCAGCAGTTTATATAGCGTTCAGGCTTTCTTT. Translated, it gives CASSLYSVQAFF.

The gene calls are TRBV7-9 and TRBJ1-2; D gene ambiguous. This CDR3 comprises 14 residues. Between the trimmed V and J ends, which lost 8 bases and 3 bases, there was a span of 16 bases. Looked up from germline, CDR1 is SEHNR and CDR2 is FQNEAQ (reference sequence). The CDR3, as DNA: TGTGCCAGCGGCGGGATGAGTTTCGACTATGGCTACACCTTC. Protein sequence: CASGGMSFDYGYTF.

The chain combines TRBV9 with TRBJ2-7, with 15 bases lining up with TRBD2. After removal of 5 bases from V and 6 bases from J, the junction contained 12 bases not matched to a gene. The length of the CDR3 is 17 residues. Looked up from germline, CDR1 is SGDLS and CDR2 is YYNGEE. CDR3 sequence: CASSRTSGGALGFEQYF. In DNA, the CDR3 is TGTGCCAGCAGTCGGACTAGCGGGGGGGCCCTTGGGTTCGAGCAGTACTTC. Full variable domain (rest looked up from reference TRBV9 and TRBJ2-7): DSGVTQTPKHLITATGQRVTLRCSPRSGDLSVYWYQQSLDQGLQFLIQYYNGEERAKGNILERFSAQQFPDLHSELNLSSLELGDSALYFCASSRTSGGALGFEQYFGPGTRLTVT.

The chain links TRBV19 to TRBJ1-2, with 9 bases identical to TRBD1. J gave up 8 bases and V 6 bases, and 7 bases lay outside the gene matches. Germline V gene sequence: CDR1 LNHDA, CDR2 SQIVND (reference sequence). This CDR3 is built from 13 residues. The CDR3 sequence is CASSRGTGRGYTF. DNA of the CDR3: TGTGCCAGTAGCCGGGGGACAGGGCGGGGCTACACCTTC.

This clone was counted a few times. The sample carries other DNA sequences with the same CDR3. V is TRBV9 and J is TRBJ2-5; 9 nucleotides line up with TRBD1. The V and J ends lost 0 bases and 5 bases, in that order; junction bases with no gene match: 5. The CDR3 loop spans 15 amino acids. Germline V lookup: CDR1 SGDLS, CDR2 YYNGEE. As DNA, the CDR3 is TGTGCCAGCAGCGTAGGAACAGGGGGCGGGGAGACCCAGTACTTC. Translation: CASSVGTGGGETQYF. Complete variable domain (other parts from reference TRBV9 and TRBJ2-5): DSGVTQTPKHLITATGQRVTLRCSPRSGDLSVYWYQQSLDQGLQFLIQYYNGEERAKGNILERFSAQQFPDLHSELNLSSLELGDSALYFCASSVGTGGGETQYFGPGTRLLVL.

The genes are TRBV7-9 and TRBJ2-5, with 8 bases matching TRBD1. The germline V gene encodes CDR1 SEHNR and CDR2 FQNEAQ (reference sequence). The CDR3 covers 14 residues. J gave up 5 bases and V 6 bases, and 8 bases lay outside the gene matches. The DNA of the CDR3 is TGTGCCAGCAGTTCCGACAGGGGTTACGAGACCCAGTACTTC. Translated, it gives CASSSDRGYETQYF.

V and J are TRBV3-1 (or the pseudogene TRBV3-2) and TRBJ1-1, with a tentative D call TRBD1 (5 bases). Germline V gives CDR1 LGHDT, CDR2 YNNKEL (reference sequence). The CDR3 consists of 15 residues. The germline V and J ends were trimmed by 3 bases and 3 bases, with 14 bases remaining between them. The chain's CDR3 is CASSQAWGGDTEAFF. CDR3 bases: TGTGCCAGCAGCCAGGCCTGGGGGGGGGACACTGAAGCTTTCTTT.

This clone was observed a handful of times. V is TRBV15 and J is TRBJ2-1; TRBD1 might be the D (5 bases). CDR3 length equals 13 residues. Trimming removed 6 bases from V and 5 bases from J, with 11 bases in between. The germline gives CDR1 LNHNV, CDR2 YYDKDF (reference sequence). CDR3 sequence: CATRGDRHNEQFF. CDR3 coding DNA: TGTGCCACCAGGGGTGACAGACACAATGAGCAGTTCTTC. Filled out from reference TRBV15 and TRBJ2-1, the complete variable domain reads DAMVIQNPRYQVTQFGKPVTLSCSQTLNHNVMYWYQQKSSQAPKLLFHYYDKDFNNEADTPDNFQSRRPNTSFCFLDIRSPGLGDTAMYLCATRGDRHNEQFFGPGTRLTVL.

The V call is TRBV5-4, the J call TRBJ2-1; TRBD2 might be the D (6 bases). Germline CDR1 SGHNT, CDR2 YYREEE (reference sequence). The CDR3 totals 13 residues. With 6 bases removed from V and 6 bases from J, the gap between germline ends came to 13 bases. The CDR3 protein is CASIGTLGNEQFF. The CDR3 DNA reads as TGTGCCAGCATCGGGACTCTTGGCAATGAGCAGTTCTTC.

The chain couples TRBV6-5 to TRBJ2-5; 8 bases are a match to TRBD1. Germline V gives CDR1 MNHEY, CDR2 SVGAGI. This CDR3 contains 14 residues. Trimming cost V 5 bases and J 2 bases; bases outside gene matches: 4. CDR3 protein: CASSRDRGQETQYF. The CDR3 region has the DNA TGTGCCAGCAGTCGCGACAGGGGACAAGAGACCCAGTACTTC.

Points on this clone: Other DNA sequences of this sample code for an identical CDR3. The chain couples TRBV27 to TRBJ1-1; no reliable D call. The CDR3 has 12 amino acids. The V end lost 8 bases, the J end lost 0 bases, and 7 bases lay between the germline ends. Germline V gives CDR1 MNHEY, CDR2 SMNVEV (reference sequence). In nucleotides, the CDR3 is TGTGCCAGCTCCTCAGTGAACACTGAAGCTTTCTTT. It translates to CASSSVNTEAFF.

The chain has TRBV6-1 and TRBJ2-3; D remains unclear. Deletions cut 1 base from V and 12 bases from J, with 17 bases between. Looked up from germline, CDR1 is MNHNS and CDR2 is SASEGT. The length of the CDR3 is 14 residues. The CDR3 region is CASSEVWYSSLQYF. Here the CDR3 DNA reads TGTGCCAGCAGTGAAGTATGGTACTCATCGCTCCAGTATTTT.

V usage is TRBV19 and J usage is TRBJ2-1, with D perhaps matching TRBD1 (6 bases). The V gene's germline CDR1 is LNHDA and CDR2 SQIVND (reference sequence). Between the trimmed V and J ends, which lost 7 bases and 5 bases, there was a span of 21 bases. The CDR3 is 16 amino acids. In DNA form, the CDR3 reads TGTGCCAGTACGGGCCCTGGTACAGGGTGGAACAATGAGCAGTTCTTC. Its translation: CASTGPGTGWNNEQFF. Full variable domain (rest looked up from reference TRBV19 and TRBJ2-1): DGGITQSPKYLFRKEGQNVTLSCEQNLNHDAMYWYRQDPGQGLRLIYYSQIVNDFQKGDIAEGYSVSREKKESFPLTVTSAQKNPTAFYLCASTGPGTGWNNEQFFGPGTRLTVL.

CDR3 loop: CASSLEGRGSYVDTQYF. The CDR3 DNA sequence: TGCGCCAGCAGCTTGGAGGGACGGGGGAGCTATGTAGATACGCAGTATTTT. This chain links TRBV5-1 with TRBJ2-3; TRBD2 is a possible D gene (6 bases). V was trimmed by 0 bases and J by 5 bases, leaving 19 bases between them. The germline V gene encodes CDR1 SGHRS and CDR2 YFSETQ. This CDR3 has 17 amino acids.

The gene calls are TRBV4-2 and TRBJ2-7, with 7 bases aligning to TRBD1. The J segment lost 1 base and the V segment lost 0 bases, leaving 6 bases of the junction unmatched. The germline V gene encodes CDR1 LGHNA and CDR2 YNFKEQ. CDR3 length: 16 residues. The CDR3 nucleotides read TGTGCCAGCAGCCAAGACGGGACAGAATATTCCTACGAGCAGTACTTC. This encodes CASSQDGTEYSYEQYF.

This chain connects TRBV7-6 to TRBJ2-2, with 7 bases matching TRBD1. V lost 5 bases, J lost 7 bases, and 16 bases stayed unmatched. The length of the CDR3 is 17 residues. Germline V gene lookup returns CDR1 SGHVS and CDR2 FNYEAQ. This chain's CDR3 is CASSTLGDSSSDGELFF. In DNA, the CDR3 is TGTGCCAGCAGCACCCTGGGGGACAGCTCCTCCGACGGGGAGCTGTTTTTT.

A word on this clone: Germline and junction disagree at one end, which may indicate a read error. V gene TRBV29-1 combines with J gene TRBJ1-2; D call uncertain. The V gene's germline CDR1 is SQVTM and CDR2 ANQGSEA. CDR3 size: 9 residues. CDR3 sequence reads: CSVDVDGGF. Written as DNA, the CDR3 is TGCAGCGTTGACGTGGACGGAGGCTTC.

The chain combines TRBV7-2 with TRBJ1-5; D is uncertain. The V and J ends lost 4 bases and 11 bases respectively, with 15 bases between them. Germline CDR1 and CDR2: SGHTA and FQGNSA. The CDR3 sequence is 13 residues long. The CDR3 coding sequence is TGTGCCAGCAGCTCAGAAGGTCGGCAGGCCCAGCATTTT. Translation gives CASSSEGRQAQHF.

This chain uses TRBV19 with TRBJ1-5, with no clear D. Germline CDR1 LNHDA, CDR2 SQIVND (reference sequence). The length of the CDR3 is 16 residues. V was shortened by 1 base and J by 2 bases, with 12 bases between the two germline ends. CDR3 bases: TGTGCCAGTAGTATAGGCCCGGAGTTAGGCAATCAGCCCCAGCATTTT. Protein product: CASSIGPELGNQPQHF.

V gene TRBV5-1 combines with J gene TRBJ1-2; D is possibly TRBD1 (6 bases). This CDR3 region has 14 residues. Germline loops: CDR1 SGHRS, CDR2 YFSETQ. Trimming cost V 4 bases and J 4 bases, with 14 bases left between them. The CDR3 sequence: CASSLEGQLYGYTF. The DNA for the CDR3 is TGCGCCAGCAGCCTAGAAGGACAGCTCTATGGCTACACCTTC.

The chain is built from TRBV21-1 and TRBJ1-2; the D call of TRBD1 is as the table states it, not checked on the DNA. TRBV21-1 is a documented pseudogene. CDR3 length equals 14 residues. CDR3 loop: CASSVDRVGWGYTF. The CDR3 nucleotides are TGTGCCAGCAGCGTGGACAGGGTGGGTTGGGGCTACACCTTC.